A selection of T cell receptor beta chains follows, all from one sample in a study of shared clonotypes between healthy human individuals. The table came from immunoSEQ multiplex PCR; TCRdb's copy has only in-frame clones and leaves some out. The sample yields around 2,000,000 clones, less than 95% seen once. The sequencing sample was made of naive CD8+ T cells sorted from blood. The receptors shown here come from a man in his late teens or twenties in good health. The CDR3 runs from the conserved cysteine through the conserved F or W. The D gene is left open where the match is weak. Clone size, where shown, is once, few, many, or a class for clones that have expanded.

TRBJ2-7 | NA | NA | TRBV10-2 | TGCGCCAGCAGTGAGGGCCGCCAGTACTTC | CASSEGRQYF
TRBJ2-7 | NA | NA | TRBV9 | TGTGCCAGCAGCCCGGGGGCCTACGAGCAGTACTTC | CASSPGAYEQYF
TRBJ2-7 | NA | NA | TRBV27 | TGTGCCAGCAGTTTACTTTCCGGGACCTCCTACGAGCAGTACTTC | CASSLLSGTSYEQYF
TRBJ1-2 | once | NA | TRBV9 | TGTGCCAGCAGCGTAGGGATCAGCGAGGGCTACACCTTC | CASSVGISEGYTF
TRBJ2-6 | NA | TRBD1 | TRBV4-1 | TGCGCCAGCAGCCAAGTCACAGGGGCAACACTTGGGGCCAACGTCCTGACTTTC | CASSQVTGATLGANVLTF
TRBJ1-2 | NA | NA | TRBV7-9 | TGTGCCAGCAGCTTAGCGCAGGGTGAAGCTAACTATGGCTACACCTTC | CASSLAQGEANYGYTF
TRBJ2-2 | NA | TRBD1 | TRBV5-6 | TGTGCCAGCAGCCTAACTACAGGGGGAAACACCGGGGAGCTGTTTTTT | CASSLTTGGNTGELFF
TRBJ1-5 | few | NA | TRBV6-5 | TGTGCCAGCAGTTACTCGGGGAGTCAGCCCCAGCATTTT | CASSYSGSQPQHF
TRBJ2-2 | NA | NA | TRBV5-6 | TGTGCCAGCAGCTTGGCTATATACGGGAACACCGGGGAGCTGTTTTTT | CASSLAIYGNTGELFF
TRBJ2-7 | NA | TRBD2 | TRBV5-6 | TGTGCCAGCAGCTTGGCGACGGGGGGCTCCTACGAGCAGTACTTC | CASSLATGGSYEQYF
TRBJ2-3 | NA | TRBD2 | TRBV28 | TGTGCCAGCAGCCCCGCGAGAGCGGGAGCGGCAGATACGCAGTATTTT | CASSPARAGAADTQYF
TRBJ1-4 | NA | NA | TRBV4-1 | TGCGCCAGCAGCCAAGTGGTCCGGGACACTAATGAAAAACTGTTTTTT | CASSQVVRDTNEKLFF
TRBJ1-1 | few | NA | TRBV9 | TGTGCCAGCAGCGTGTACACTTACACTGAAGCTTTCTTT | CASSVYTYTEAFF
TRBJ2-3 | NA | NA | TRBV9 | TGTGCCAGCAGCCATCGACAGAACGAACCTATACGGGGATTCACAGATACGCAGTATTTT | CASSHRQNEPIRGFTDTQYF
TRBJ2-7 | NA | NA | TRBV5-4 | TGTGCCAGCAGCTTGATGCAGGGTATGGACGAGCAGTACTTC | CASSLMQGMDEQYF
TRBJ1-6 | NA | NA | TRBV25-1 | TGTGCCAGCAGTGAAAAGCGACAGCAAAATTCACCCCTCCACTTT | CASSEKRQQNSPLHF
TRBJ2-1 | NA | NA | TRBV5-1 | TGCGCCAGCAGTTTGGGGGGGCGATCTGACTACAATGAGCAGTTCTTC | CASSLGGRSDYNEQFF
TRBJ2-3 | NA | NA | TRBV2 | TGTGCCAGCAGGTGGCTAACTAGCACAGATACGCAGTATTTT | CASRWLTSTDTQYF
TRBJ1-1 | NA | NA | TRBV10-2 | TGCGCCAGCAGCCAGGGAAGTGGGAACACTGAAGCTTTCTTT | CASSQGSGNTEAFF
TRBJ2-1 | NA | TRBD2 | TRBV6-6 | TGTGCCGCCAGGGACCTAGCGGGAGGGCCTGGTGAGCAGTTCTTC | CAARDLAGGPGEQFF
TRBJ1-4 | NA | TRBD1 | TRBV2 | TGTGCCAGCAGAGACAGGGTAGACGAAAAACTGTTTTTT | CASRDRVDEKLFF
TRBJ2-7 | NA | TRBD2 | TRBV13 | TGTGCCAGCAGCTTAGGAGCGGGGGTGGGTGAGCAGTACTTC | CASSLGAGVGEQYF
TRBJ2-7 | NA | NA | TRBV2 | TGTGCCAGCAGTGAAGGGCACCGCTTCTCCTACGAGCAGTACTTC | CASSEGHRFSYEQYF
TRBJ2-7 | NA | TRBD1 | TRBV5-1 | TGCGCCAGCAGCAGTTGGGACAGGAACTACGAGCAGTACTTC | CASSSWDRNYEQYF
TRBJ2-5 | NA | TRBD2 | TRBV6-5 | TGTGCCAGCAGTTACTCGCCTAGCGGAAACCAAGAGACCCAGTACTTC | CASSYSPSGNQETQYF
TRBJ2-4 | NA | TRBD1 | TRBV6-4 | TGTGCCAGCAGTGACACGGGACAGGCAAACATTCAGTACTTC | CASSDTGQANIQYF
TRBJ1-6 | NA | NA | TRBV5-6 | TGTGCCAGCGAGAGTCTAGTCGACCGAGACTTGGAAGGGGAGGCCCTCCACTTT | CASESLVDRDLEGEALHF
TRBJ2-2 | NA | NA | TRBV5-6 | TGTGCCAGCAGTAACACTCCGAACACCGGGGAGCTGTTTTTT | CASSNTPNTGELFF
TRBJ2-7 | NA | TRBD1 | TRBV30 | TGTGCCTGGACCCCCGGGGGGACAGGGGCCGAGCAGTACTTC | CAWTPGGTGAEQYF
TRBJ2-1 | NA | TRBD2 | TRBV5-1 | TGCGCCAGCAGCGCCGGACTAGCCTATGAGCAGTTCTTC | CASSAGLAYEQFF
TRBJ2-3 | NA | TRBD1 | TRBV9 | TGTGCCAGCAGCCAGACAGGGTCTAGCACAGATACGCAGTATTTT | CASSQTGSSTDTQYF
TRBJ2-7 | NA | TRBD2 | TRBV29-1 | TGCAGCGTTGAAGATGAGCGGGAGACCTCCTACGAGCAGTACTTC | CSVEDERETSYEQYF
TRBJ2-7 | NA | TRBD1 | TRBV6-5 | TGTGCCAGCAGTTACGAAGGGACAGGGAGCTCCTACGAGCAGTACTTC | CASSYEGTGSSYEQYF
TRBJ2-5 | NA | NA | TRBV5-6 | TGTGCCAGCAGCTTGGCCGCGCAAGAAGAGACCCAGTACTTC | CASSLAAQEETQYF
TRBJ1-2 | NA | NA | TRBV21-1 | TGTGCCAGCCCCAATGCGCAGGGAAACTATGGCTACACCTTC | CASPNAQGNYGYTF
TRBJ1-1 | NA | NA | TRBV7-8 | TGTGCCAGCAGCTTATTCATGAACACTGAAGCTTTCTTT | CASSLFMNTEAFF
TRBJ2-7 | NA | TRBD1 | TRBV25-1 | TGTGCCAGCACCTCCGGGACAGGCCTTACCTACGAGCAGTACTTC | CASTSGTGLTYEQYF
TRBJ2-7 | NA | TRBD2 | TRBV2 | TGTGCCAGCAGTGAATGGCTAGCGGGGGGTGAGCAGTACTTC | CASSEWLAGGEQYF
TRBJ2-7 | NA | NA | TRBV6-6 | TGTGCCAGCAGCCACCCCGCAGCTGACTGGTACGAGCAGTACTTC | CASSHPAADWYEQYF